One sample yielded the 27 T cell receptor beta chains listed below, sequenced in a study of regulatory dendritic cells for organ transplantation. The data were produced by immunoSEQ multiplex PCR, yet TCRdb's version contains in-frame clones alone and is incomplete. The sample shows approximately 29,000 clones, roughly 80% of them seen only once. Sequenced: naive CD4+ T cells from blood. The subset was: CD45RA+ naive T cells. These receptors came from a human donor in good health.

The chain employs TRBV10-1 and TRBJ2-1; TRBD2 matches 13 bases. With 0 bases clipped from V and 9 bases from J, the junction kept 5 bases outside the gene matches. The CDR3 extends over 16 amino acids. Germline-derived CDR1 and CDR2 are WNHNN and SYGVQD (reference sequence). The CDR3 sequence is CASSESGLAGVSEQFF. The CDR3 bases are TGCGCCAGCAGTGAGTCTGGACTAGCGGGGGTGAGTGAGCAGTTCTTC.

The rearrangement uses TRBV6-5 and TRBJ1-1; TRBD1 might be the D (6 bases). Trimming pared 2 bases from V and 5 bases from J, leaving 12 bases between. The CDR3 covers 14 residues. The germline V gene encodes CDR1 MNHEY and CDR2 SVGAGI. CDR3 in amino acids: CASSYEGRGTEAFF. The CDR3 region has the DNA TGTGCCAGCAGTTACGAGGGAAGGGGGACTGAAGCTTTCTTT.

The DNA of the CDR3 is TGTGCCAGCTCTAACGACAGGCCGCCCTCCTACAATGAGCAGTTCTTC. It codes for CASSNDRPPSYNEQFF. The chain joins TRBV18 to TRBJ2-1, with D perhaps TRBD1 (6 bases). Per germline, CDR1 KGHSH and CDR2 LQKENI. CDR3 length equals 16 residues. Trimming took off 6 bases at V and 0 bases at J, with 15 bases between the two ends.

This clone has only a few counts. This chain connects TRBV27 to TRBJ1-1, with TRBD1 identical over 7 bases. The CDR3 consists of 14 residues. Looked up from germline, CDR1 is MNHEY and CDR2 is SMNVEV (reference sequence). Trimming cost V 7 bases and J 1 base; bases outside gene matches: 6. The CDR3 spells CASTQRTGNTEAFF. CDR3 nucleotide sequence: TGTGCCAGCACCCAACGGACAGGGAACACTGAAGCTTTCTTT.

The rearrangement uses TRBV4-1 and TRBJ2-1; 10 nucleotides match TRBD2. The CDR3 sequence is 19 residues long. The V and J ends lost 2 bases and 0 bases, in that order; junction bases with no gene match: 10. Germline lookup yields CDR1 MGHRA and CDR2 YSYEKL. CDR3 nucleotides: TGCGCCAGCAGCCAAAGGGCTAGCGGGGGCCCGAGCTCCTACAATGAGCAGTTCTTC. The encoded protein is CASSQRASGGPSSYNEQFF.

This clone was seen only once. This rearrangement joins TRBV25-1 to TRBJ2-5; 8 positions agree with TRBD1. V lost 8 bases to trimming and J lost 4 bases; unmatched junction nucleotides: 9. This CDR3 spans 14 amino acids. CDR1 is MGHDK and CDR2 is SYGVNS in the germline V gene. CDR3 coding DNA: TGTGCCAGCCAGGGGGCGGAATATCGAGAGACCCAGTACTTC. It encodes CASQGAEYRETQYF.

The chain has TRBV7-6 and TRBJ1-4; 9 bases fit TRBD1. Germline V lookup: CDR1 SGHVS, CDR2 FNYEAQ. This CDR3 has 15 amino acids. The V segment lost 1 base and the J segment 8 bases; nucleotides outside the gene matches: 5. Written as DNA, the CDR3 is TGTGCCAGCAGCTTAGTACAGGGGGCTTCCGAAAAACTGTTTTTT. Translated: CASSLVQGASEKLFF.

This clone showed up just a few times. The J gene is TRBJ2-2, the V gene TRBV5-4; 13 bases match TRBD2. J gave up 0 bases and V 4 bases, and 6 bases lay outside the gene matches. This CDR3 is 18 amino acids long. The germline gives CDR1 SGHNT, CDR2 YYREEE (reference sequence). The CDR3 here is CASSLRLAGGPNTGELFF. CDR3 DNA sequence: TGTGCCAGCAGCCTCCGACTAGCGGGGGGCCCGAACACCGGGGAGCTGTTTTTT.

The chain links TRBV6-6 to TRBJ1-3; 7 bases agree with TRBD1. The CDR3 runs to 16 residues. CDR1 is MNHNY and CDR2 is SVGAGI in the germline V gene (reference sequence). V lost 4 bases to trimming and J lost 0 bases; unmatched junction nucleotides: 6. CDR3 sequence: CASSFAGQPSGNTIYF. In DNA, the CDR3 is TGTGCCAGCAGTTTCGCGGGACAGCCCTCTGGAAACACCATATATTTT.

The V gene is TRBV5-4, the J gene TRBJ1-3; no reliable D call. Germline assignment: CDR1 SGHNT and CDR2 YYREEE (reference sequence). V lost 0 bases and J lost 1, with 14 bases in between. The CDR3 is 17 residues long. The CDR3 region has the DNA TGTGCCAGCAGCTTGGGAACAGCCGGATTATCTGGAAACACCATATATTTT. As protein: CASSLGTAGLSGNTIYF.

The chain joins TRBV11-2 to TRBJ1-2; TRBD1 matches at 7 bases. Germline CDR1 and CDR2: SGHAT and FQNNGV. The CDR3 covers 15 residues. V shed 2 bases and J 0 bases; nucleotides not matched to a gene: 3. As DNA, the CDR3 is TGTGCCAGCAGCTTAATGCAGGGGGCTAACTATGGCTACACCTTC. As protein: CASSLMQGANYGYTF.

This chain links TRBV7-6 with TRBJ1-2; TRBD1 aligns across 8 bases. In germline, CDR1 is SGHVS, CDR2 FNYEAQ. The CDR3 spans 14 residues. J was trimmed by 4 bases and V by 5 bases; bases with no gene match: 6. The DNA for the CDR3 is TGTGCCAGCAGCCCCGGACAGGGCCCCTATGGCTACACCTTC. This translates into CASSPGQGPYGYTF.

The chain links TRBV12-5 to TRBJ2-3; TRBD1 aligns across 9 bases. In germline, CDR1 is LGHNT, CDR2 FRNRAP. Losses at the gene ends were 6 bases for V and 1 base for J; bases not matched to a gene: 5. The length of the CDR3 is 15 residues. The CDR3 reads CASGLGQGRTDTQYF. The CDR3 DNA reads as TGTGCTAGTGGACTTGGACAGGGGCGCACAGATACGCAGTATTTT.

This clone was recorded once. This CDR3 is CASSPGLRTDTQYF. In nucleotides, the CDR3 is TGTGCCAGCAGCCCGGGACTGCGCACAGATACGCAGTATTTT. The chain uses TRBV6-4 and TRBJ2-3; D is possibly TRBD2 (6 bases). The V end was cut by 6 bases, the J end by 1 base, with 11 bases between. Germline lookup yields CDR1 MRHNA and CDR2 SNTAGT. This CDR3 region has 14 residues.

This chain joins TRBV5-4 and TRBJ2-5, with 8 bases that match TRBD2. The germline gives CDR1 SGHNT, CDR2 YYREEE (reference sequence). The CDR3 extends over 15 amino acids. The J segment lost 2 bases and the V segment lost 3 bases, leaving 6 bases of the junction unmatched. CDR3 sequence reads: CASSSQRGPQETQYF. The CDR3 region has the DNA TGTGCCAGCAGCTCGCAGCGGGGGCCTCAAGAGACCCAGTACTTC.

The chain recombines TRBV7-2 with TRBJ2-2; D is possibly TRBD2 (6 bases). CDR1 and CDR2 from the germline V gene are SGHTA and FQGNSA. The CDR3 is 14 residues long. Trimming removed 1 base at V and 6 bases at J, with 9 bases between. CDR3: CASSLGGGAGELFF. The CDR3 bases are TGTGCCAGCAGCTTAGGGGGCGGGGCCGGGGAGCTGTTTTTT.

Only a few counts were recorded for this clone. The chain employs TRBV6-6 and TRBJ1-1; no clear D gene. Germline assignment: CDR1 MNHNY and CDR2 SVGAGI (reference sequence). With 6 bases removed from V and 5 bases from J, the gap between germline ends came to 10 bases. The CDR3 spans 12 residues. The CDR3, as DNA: TGTGCCAGCAGCCGAAGCGGTACTGAAGCTTTCTTT. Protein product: CASSRSGTEAFF.

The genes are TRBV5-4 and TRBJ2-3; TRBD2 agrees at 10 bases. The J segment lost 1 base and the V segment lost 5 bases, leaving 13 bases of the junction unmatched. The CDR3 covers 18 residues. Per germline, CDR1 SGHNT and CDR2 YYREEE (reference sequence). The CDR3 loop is CASSSTGSGGVGTDTQYF. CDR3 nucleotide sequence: TGTGCCAGCAGTTCCACGGGGAGCGGGGGGGTGGGCACAGATACGCAGTATTTT.

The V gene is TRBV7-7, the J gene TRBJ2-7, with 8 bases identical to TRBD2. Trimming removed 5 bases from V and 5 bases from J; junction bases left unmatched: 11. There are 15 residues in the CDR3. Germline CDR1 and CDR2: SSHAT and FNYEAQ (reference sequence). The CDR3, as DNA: TGTGCCAGCAGCCCACAGCGGGGGAATTATGACGAGCAGTACTTC. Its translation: CASSPQRGNYDEQYF.

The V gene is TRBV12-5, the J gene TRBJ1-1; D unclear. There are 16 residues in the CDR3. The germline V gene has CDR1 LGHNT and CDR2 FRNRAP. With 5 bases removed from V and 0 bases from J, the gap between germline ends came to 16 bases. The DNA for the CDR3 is TGTGCTAGTGGTATACCCTACGGAGGCTTGAACACTGAAGCTTTCTTT. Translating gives CASGIPYGGLNTEAFF. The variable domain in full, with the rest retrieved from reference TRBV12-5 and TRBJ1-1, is DARVTQTPRHKVTEMGQEVTMRCQPILGHNTVFWYRQTMMQGLELLAYFRNRAPLDDSGMPKDRFSAEMPDATLATLKIQPSEPRDSAVYFCASGIPYGGLNTEAFFGQGTRLTVV.

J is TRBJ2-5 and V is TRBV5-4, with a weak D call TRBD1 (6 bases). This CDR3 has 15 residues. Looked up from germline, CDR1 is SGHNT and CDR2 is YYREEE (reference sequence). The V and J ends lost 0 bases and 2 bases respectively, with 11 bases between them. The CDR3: CASSLGGLTQETQYF. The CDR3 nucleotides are TGTGCCAGCAGCTTGGGGGGGCTGACACAAGAGACCCAGTACTTC. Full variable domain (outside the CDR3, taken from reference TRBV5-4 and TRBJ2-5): ETGVTQSPTHLIKTRGQQVTLRCSSQSGHNTVSWYQQALGQGPQFIFQYYREEENGRGNFPPRFSGLQFPNYSSELNVNALELDDSALYLCASSLGGLTQETQYFGPGTRLLVL.

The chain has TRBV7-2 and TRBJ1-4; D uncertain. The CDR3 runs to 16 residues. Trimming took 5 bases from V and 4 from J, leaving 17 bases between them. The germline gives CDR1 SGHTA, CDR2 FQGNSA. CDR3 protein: CASSRQDLGLNEKLFF. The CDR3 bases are TGTGCCAGCAGCCGACAAGACCTAGGACTTAATGAAAAACTGTTTTTT.

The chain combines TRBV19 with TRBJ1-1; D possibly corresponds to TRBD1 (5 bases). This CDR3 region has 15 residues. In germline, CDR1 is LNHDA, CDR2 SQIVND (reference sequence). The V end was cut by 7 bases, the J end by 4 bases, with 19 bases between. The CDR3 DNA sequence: TGTGCCAGTACGCCGAACAGGCCGGGGGGCACTGAAGCTTTCTTT. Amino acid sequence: CASTPNRPGGTEAFF.

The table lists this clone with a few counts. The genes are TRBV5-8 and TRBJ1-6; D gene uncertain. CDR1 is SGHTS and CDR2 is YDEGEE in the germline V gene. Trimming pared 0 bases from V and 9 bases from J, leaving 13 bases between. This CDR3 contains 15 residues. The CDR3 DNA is TGTGCCAGCAGCTTGGATGGGCGCTTCGGTTCACCCCTCCACTTT. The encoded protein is CASSLDGRFGSPLHF.

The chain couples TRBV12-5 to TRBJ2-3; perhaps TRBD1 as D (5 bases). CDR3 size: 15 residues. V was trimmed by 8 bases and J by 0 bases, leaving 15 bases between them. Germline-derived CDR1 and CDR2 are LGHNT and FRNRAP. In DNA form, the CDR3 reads TGTGCTAGTCGTTCGACAGACTTTAGCACAGATACGCAGTATTTT. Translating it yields CASRSTDFSTDTQYF.

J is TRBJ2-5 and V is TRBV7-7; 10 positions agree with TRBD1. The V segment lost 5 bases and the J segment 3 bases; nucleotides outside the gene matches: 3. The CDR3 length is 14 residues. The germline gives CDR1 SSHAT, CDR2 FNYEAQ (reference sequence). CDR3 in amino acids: CASSRTGGEETQYF. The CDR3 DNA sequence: TGTGCCAGCAGCCGGACAGGGGGAGAAGAGACCCAGTACTTC.

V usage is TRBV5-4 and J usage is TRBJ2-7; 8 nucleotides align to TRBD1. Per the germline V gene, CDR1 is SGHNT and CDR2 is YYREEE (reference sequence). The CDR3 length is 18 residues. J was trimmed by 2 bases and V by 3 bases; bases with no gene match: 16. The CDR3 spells CASSSRNRGLAATYEQYF. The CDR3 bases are TGTGCCAGCAGCTCCCGTAACAGGGGGTTAGCGGCAACCTACGAGCAGTACTTC.